This record looks at one T cell receptor (beta chain) sequence and its context. The Seattle patients joined while their infection was active and were tracked longitudinally afterward. The source of the sample is a study of blood T cell repertoires in COVID-19. As for the study in general: There were acute and convalescent COVID-19 samples, and they came from the United States, Italy and Spain. PBMCs, B-cell-depleted T cells, or T cells were the source of the cDNA or gDNA that made up the material.

Original analysis: Amplifying reference gene primers gave estimates of nucleated cell counts. Generated by immunoSEQ multiplex PCR, the TCRdb table keeps only in-frame clones and is missing some. The D gene and trimming were derived from the DNA, and the V and J assignments and clone size from that table. The data hold 150,000 to 200,000 clones, with 70% to 85% observed a single time. Trimming pared 3 bases from V and 1 base from J, leaving 16 bases between. Per germline, CDR1 SGHNT and CDR2 YYREEE (reference sequence). The CDR3 contains 16 residues. The sequence was collected from an elderly man with COVID-19, enrolled during active disease. Sample: peripheral blood. This sequence joins TRBV5-4 and TRBJ1-1; TRBD1 is a possible D gene (5 bases). CDR3 sequence reads: CASSWGRVRGNTEAFF. The CDR3 DNA reads as TGTGCCAGCAGCTGGGGGAGGGTGCGGGGGAACACTGAAGCTTTCTTT.